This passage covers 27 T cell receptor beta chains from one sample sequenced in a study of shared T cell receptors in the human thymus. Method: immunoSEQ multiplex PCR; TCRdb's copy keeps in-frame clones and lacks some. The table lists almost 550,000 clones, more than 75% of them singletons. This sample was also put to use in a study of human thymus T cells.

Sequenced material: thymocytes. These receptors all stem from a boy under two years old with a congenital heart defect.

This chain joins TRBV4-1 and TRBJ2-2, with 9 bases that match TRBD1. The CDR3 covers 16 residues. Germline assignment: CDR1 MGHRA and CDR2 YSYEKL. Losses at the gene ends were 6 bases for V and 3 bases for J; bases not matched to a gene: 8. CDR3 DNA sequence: TGCGCCAGCAGAGACTTGGGACAGGGAGACACCGGGGAGCTGTTTTTT. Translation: CASRDLGQGDTGELFF.

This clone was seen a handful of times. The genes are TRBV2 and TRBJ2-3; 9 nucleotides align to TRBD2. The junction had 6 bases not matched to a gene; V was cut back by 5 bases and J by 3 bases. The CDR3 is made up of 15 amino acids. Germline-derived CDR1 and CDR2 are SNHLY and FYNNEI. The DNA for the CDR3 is TGTGCCAGCAGTCGGGGTAGCGGGAGAACAGATACGCAGTATTTT. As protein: CASSRGSGRTDTQYF.

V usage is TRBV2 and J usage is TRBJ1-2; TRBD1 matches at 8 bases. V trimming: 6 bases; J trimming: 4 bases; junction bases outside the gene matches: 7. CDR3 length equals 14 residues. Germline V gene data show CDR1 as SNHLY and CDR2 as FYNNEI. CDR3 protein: CASRITGGPYGYTF. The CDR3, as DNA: TGTGCCAGCAGGATCACAGGGGGACCCTATGGCTACACCTTC.

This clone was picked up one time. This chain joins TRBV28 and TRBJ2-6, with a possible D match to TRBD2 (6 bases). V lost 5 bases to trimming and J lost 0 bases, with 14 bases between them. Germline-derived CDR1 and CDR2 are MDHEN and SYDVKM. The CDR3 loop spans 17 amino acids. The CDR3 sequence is CASSRRDSCSGANVLTF. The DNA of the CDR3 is TGTGCCAGCAGTCGCCGGGACTCTTGCTCTGGGGCCAACGTCCTGACTTTC.

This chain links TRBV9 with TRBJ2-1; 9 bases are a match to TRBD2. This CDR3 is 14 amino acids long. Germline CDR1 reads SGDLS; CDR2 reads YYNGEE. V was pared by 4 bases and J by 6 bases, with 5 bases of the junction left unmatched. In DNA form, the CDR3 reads TGTGCCAGCAGCCCCCGGACTAGCGCCAATGAGCAGTTCTTC. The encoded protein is CASSPRTSANEQFF.

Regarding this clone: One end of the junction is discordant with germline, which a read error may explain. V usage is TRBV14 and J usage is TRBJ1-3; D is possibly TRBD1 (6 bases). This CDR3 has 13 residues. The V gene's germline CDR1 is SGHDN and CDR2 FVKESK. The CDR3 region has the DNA TGTGCCAGCAGCCAAGATAGGGACACGGGCGTTTGGTTT. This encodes CASSQDRDTGVWF.

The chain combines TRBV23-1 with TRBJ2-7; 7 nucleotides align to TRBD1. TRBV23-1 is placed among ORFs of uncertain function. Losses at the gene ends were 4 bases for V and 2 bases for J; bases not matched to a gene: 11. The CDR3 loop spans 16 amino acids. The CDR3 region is CASSPCLPGGTYEQYF. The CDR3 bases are TGCGCCAGCAGTCCTTGTCTCCCAGGGGGAACCTACGAGCAGTACTTC.

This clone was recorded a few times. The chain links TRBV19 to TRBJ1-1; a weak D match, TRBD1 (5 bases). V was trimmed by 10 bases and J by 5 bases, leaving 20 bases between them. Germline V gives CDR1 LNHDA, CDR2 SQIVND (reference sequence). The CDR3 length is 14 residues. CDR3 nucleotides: TGTGCCATCGGGGGGGAACTCGGGAGGACTGAAGCTTTCTTT. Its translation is CAIGGELGRTEAFF.

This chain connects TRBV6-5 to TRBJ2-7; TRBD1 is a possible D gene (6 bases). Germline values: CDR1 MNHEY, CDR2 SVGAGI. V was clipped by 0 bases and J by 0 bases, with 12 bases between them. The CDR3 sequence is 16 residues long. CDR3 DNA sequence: TGTGCCAGCAGTTACTCCAGGGGCCGATTCTCCTACGAGCAGTACTTC. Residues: CASSYSRGRFSYEQYF.

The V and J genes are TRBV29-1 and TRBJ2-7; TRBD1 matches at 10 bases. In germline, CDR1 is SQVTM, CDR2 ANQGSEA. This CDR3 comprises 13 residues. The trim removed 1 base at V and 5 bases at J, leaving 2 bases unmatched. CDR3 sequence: CSVEGTGGHEQYF. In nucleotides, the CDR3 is TGCAGCGTTGAAGGGACAGGGGGTCACGAGCAGTACTTC.

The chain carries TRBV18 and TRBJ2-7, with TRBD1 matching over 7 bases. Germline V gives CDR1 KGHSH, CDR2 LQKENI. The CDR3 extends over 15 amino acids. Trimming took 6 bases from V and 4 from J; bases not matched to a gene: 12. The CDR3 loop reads CASSRRDSPTYEQYF. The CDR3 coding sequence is TGTGCCAGCTCTCGTCGGGACAGCCCTACTTACGAGCAGTACTTC.

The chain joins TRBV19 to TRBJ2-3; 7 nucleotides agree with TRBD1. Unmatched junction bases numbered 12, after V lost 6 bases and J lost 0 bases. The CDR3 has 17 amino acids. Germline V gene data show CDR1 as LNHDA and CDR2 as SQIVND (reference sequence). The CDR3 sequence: CASSPKGGLKSTDTQYF. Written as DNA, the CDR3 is TGTGCCAGTAGCCCTAAAGGGGGCCTGAAAAGCACAGATACGCAGTATTTT.

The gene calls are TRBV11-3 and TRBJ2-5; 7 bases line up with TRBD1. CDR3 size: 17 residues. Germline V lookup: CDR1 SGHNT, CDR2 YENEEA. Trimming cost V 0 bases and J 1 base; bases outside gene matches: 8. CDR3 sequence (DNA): TGTGCCAGCAGCTTAGATGAACGAGGGGGCCCCCAAGAGACCCAGTACTTC. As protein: CASSLDERGGPQETQYF. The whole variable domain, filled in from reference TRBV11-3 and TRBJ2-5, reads EAGVVQSPRYKIIEKKQPVAFWCNPISGHNTLYWYLQNLGQGPELLIRYENEEAVDDSQLPKDRFSAERLKGVDSTLKIQPAELGDSAVYLCASSLDERGGPQETQYFGPGTRLLVL.

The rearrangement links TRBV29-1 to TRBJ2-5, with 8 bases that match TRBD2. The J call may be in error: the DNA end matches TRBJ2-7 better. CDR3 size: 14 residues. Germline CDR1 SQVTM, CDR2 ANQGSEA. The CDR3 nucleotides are TGCAGCCCTCGGGGGGGAGGGCCGTTCTACGAGCAGTACTTC. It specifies CSPRGGGPFYEQYF.

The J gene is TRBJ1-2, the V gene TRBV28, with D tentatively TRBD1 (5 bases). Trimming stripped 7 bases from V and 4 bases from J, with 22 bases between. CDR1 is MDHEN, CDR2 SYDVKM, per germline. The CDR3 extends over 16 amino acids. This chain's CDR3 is CASTPKGSGKVYGYTF. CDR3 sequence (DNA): TGTGCCAGCACCCCCAAAGGTTCAGGGAAGGTCTATGGCTACACCTTC.

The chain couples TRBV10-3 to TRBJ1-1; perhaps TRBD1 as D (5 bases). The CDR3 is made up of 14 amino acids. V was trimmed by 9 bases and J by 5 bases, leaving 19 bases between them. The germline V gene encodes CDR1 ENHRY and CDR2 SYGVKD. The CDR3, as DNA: TGTGCCATAATCCTACAGGAAGGCGGTACTGAAGCTTTCTTT. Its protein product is CAIILQEGGTEAFF.

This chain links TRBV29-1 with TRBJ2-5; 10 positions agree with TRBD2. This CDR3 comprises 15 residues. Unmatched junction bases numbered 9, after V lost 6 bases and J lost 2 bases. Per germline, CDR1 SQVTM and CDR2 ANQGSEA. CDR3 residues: CSVRLTTSGQETQYF. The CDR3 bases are TGCAGCGTACGACTGACGACTAGCGGGCAAGAGACCCAGTACTTC.

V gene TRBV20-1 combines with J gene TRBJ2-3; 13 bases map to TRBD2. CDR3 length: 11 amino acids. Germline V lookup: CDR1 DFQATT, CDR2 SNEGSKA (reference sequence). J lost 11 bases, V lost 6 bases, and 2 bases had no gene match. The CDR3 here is CSAGLAGEQYF. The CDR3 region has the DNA TGCAGTGCCGGACTAGCGGGAGAGCAGTATTTT.

The CDR3 sequence: CASSGAGTGRLNEQFF. The CDR3 nucleotides are TGTGCCAGCAGTGGTGCGGGGACAGGGAGGCTTAATGAGCAGTTCTTC. This chain links TRBV27 with TRBJ2-1; 9 bases map to TRBD1. The CDR3 runs to 16 residues. The V segment lost 5 bases and the J segment 7 bases; nucleotides outside the gene matches: 12. Germline CDR1 and CDR2: MNHEY and SMNVEV (reference sequence).

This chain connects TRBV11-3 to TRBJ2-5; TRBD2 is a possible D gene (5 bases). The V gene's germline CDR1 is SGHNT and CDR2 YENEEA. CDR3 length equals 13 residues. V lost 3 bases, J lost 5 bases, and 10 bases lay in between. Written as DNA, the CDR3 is TGTGCCAGCAGCTTCACGGGAAGGGAGACCCAGTACTTC. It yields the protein CASSFTGRETQYF.

The CDR3 here is CASSLENEQELNTEAFF. DNA for the CDR3: TGTGCCAGCAGCTTAGAAAATGAACAGGAGCTTAACACTGAAGCTTTCTTT. The chain is built from TRBV7-8 and TRBJ1-1; TRBD1 is a possible D gene (5 bases). V dropped 1 base and J dropped 2 bases, with 17 bases sitting between them. This CDR3 spans 17 amino acids. Germline loops: CDR1 SGHVS, CDR2 FQNEAQ. The variable domain in full, with the rest retrieved from reference TRBV7-8 and TRBJ1-1, is GAGVSQSPRYKVAKRGQDVALRCDPISGHVSLFWYQQALGQGPEFLTYFQNEAQLDKSGLPSDRFFAERPEGSVSTLKIQRTQQEDSAVYLCASSLENEQELNTEAFFGQGTRLTVV.

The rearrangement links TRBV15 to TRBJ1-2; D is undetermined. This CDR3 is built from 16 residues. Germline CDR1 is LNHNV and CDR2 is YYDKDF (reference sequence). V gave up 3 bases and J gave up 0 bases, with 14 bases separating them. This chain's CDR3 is CATSRERAATNYGYTF. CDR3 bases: TGTGCCACCAGCAGGGAGAGGGCAGCGACTAACTATGGCTACACCTTC.

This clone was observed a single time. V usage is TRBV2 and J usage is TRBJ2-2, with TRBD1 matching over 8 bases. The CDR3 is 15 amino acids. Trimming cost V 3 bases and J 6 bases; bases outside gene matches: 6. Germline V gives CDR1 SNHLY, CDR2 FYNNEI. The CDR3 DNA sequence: TGTGCCAGCAGTGACGGGCACAGGGGGTCCGGGGAGCTGTTTTTT. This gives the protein CASSDGHRGSGELFF.

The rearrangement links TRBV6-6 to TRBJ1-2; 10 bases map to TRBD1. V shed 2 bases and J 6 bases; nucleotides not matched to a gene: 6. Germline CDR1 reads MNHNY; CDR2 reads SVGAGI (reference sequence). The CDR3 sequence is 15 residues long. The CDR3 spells CASSYPGQGVNGYTF. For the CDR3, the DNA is TGTGCCAGCAGTTACCCCGGACAGGGGGTAAATGGCTACACCTTC.

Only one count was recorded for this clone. The CDR3 DNA follows: TGTGCCAGCTCACTGACAGGGGCCGGTTCCTACGAGCAGTACTTC. Its protein is CASSLTGAGSYEQYF. The J gene is TRBJ2-7, the V gene TRBV18; 8 bases agree with TRBD1. Germline V gene sequence: CDR1 KGHSH, CDR2 LQKENI. This CDR3 is 15 amino acids long. J lost 1 base, V lost 4 bases, and 6 bases had no gene match.

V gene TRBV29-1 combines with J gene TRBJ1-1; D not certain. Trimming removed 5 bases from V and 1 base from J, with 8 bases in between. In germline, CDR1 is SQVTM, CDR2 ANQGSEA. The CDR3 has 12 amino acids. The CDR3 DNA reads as TGCAGCGTTTGGGGAGAGAACACTGAAGCTTTCTTT. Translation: CSVWGENTEAFF.

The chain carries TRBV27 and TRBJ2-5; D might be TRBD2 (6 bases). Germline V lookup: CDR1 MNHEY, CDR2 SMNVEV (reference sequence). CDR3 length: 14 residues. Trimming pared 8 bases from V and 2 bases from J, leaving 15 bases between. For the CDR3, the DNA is TGTGCCAGCCGGTTTCGCGGGGAACAAGAGACCCAGTACTTC. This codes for CASRFRGEQETQYF.